This TCR beta chain was recovered during a study of T cells in narcolepsy. Overall study: Healthy controls were enrolled alongside patients with narcolepsy type 1 or type 2.

Study outcomes and limitations: Autoreactive clonotypes reportedly recurred in blood of same and different patients, not controls. Comparing one patient's CSF and blood CD4+ clonotypes highlighted HCRT- and TRIB2-specific autoreactive clonotypes. Autoreactive clone sequences were missing from some blood memory CD4+ repertoires.

A note on this clone: Its antigen is as yet unknown.

The J segment lost 0 bases and the V segment lost 0 bases, leaving 3 bases of the junction unmatched. CDR3 length equals 17 residues. The V gene's germline CDR1 is SGHRS and CDR2 YFSETQ. Sequencing was performed with immunoSEQ multiplex PCR; in TCRdb, only in-frame clones are kept and a portion is missing. The sample lists tens of thousands of clones, about nine tenths occurring once. This chain uses TRBV5-1 with TRBJ2-6; TRBD1 matches 7 bases. Input material: CD45RA- memory CD4+ T cells from PBMCs. The TCR originated in a human donor with narcolepsy. This chain's CDR3 is CASSLGQGSSGANVLTF. As DNA, the CDR3 is TGCGCCAGCAGCTTGGGACAGGGCTCCTCTGGGGCCAACGTCCTGACTTTC.